One T cell receptor beta chain is described in this entry. The target antigen is unknown. The data derive from a study of Ad26.COV2.S vaccination and SARS-CoV-2 variants. About the study: Doses of Ad26.COV2.S were injected into muscle once or twice, 56 days apart. Study outcomes and limitations: Those who received the vaccine showed greater spike-specific TCR breadth than those given placebo. A substantial breadth of spike-specific CD8+ and CD4+ T cell responses after vaccination has been reported.

Germline trimming cut 1 base from V and 6 bases from J; bases unmatched to any gene: 2. The CDR3 has 16 amino acids. The germline V gene encodes CDR1 MGHRA and CDR2 YSYEKL. Treatment of the sample: some 20 received Ad26.COV2.S at low or high dose, single or two shots; five or six received placebo; per-sample allocation not given. Collection of samples fell on day 63 after the first vaccine or placebo injection. It was Wuhan-strain SARS-CoV-2 spike that the Ad26 vaccine vector expressed. TCRdb's table, derived via immunoSEQ multiplex PCR, lists solely in-frame clones and lacks some. The sample holds some 250,000 clones; 88% are singletons and the top ten take around 11%.

Sequenced material: peripheral blood, taken in a trial of Ad26.COV2.S vaccine versus placebo. The TCR sequence derives from a person aged 18-60 years who received the Ad26.COV2.S COVID-19 vaccine or a placebo. This chain connects TRBV4-1 to TRBJ2-1; 14 bases match TRBD2. In DNA form, the CDR3 reads TGCGCCAGCAGCCAAGGACTAGCGGGGGGGCGCAATGAGCAGTTCTTC. As protein: CASSQGLAGGRNEQFF.